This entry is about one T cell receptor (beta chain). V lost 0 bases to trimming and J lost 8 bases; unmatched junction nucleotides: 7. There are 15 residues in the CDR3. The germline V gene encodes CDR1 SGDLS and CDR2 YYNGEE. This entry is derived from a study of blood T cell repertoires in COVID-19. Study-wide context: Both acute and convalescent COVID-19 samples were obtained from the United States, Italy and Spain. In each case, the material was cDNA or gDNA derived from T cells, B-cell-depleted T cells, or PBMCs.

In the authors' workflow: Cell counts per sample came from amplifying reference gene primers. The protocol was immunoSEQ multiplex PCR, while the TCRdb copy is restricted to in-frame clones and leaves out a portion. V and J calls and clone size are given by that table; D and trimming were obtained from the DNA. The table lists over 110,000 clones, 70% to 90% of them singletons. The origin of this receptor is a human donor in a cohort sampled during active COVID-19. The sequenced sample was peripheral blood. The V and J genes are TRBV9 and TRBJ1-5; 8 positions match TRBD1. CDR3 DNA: TGTGCCAGCAGCGTAGCAGGGGACAGGCTAGAGCCCCAGCATTTT. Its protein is CASSVAGDRLEPQHF.